These T cell receptor beta chains were read from a single sample in a study of T cell clones after liver transplantation. Repertoires were generated with immunoSEQ multiplex PCR, while TCRdb's copy carries only in-frame clones and drops some. The table shows 31,000 or so clones, with just under 95% occurring only once. Sequencing was performed on CD8+ T cells from blood, taken 12 months after liver transplant. Source of these receptors: a human patient who received a liver transplant. A share of the T cells may be of graft donor origin. CDR3s include the opening cysteine and the closing phenylalanine or tryptophan. The D gene is left open where the match is weak. Expanded clones get a size class; other rows say once, few or many, or leave the size out.

clone_size j_call v_call d_call cdr3_aa cdr3_nt
NA TRBJ1-2 TRBV7-9 NA CASSTRTLVSDYGYTF TGTGCCAGCAGCACTAGGACACTGGTGTCGGACTATGGCTACACCTTC
NA TRBJ2-7 TRBV6-6 TRBD1 CASSYSGQGSYEQYF TGTGCCAGCAGTTACTCGGGACAGGGGTCCTACGAGCAGTACTTC
NA TRBJ2-7 TRBV5-5 TRBD1 CASSPGQGLYYEQYF TGTGCCAGCAGCCCCGGACAGGGCTTATACTACGAGCAGTACTTC
NA TRBJ2-7 TRBV28 TRBD1 CASRSPPGQGYEQYF TGTGCCAGCAGATCCCCCCCGGGACAGGGCTACGAGCAGTACTTC
NA TRBJ2-3 TRBV28 TRBD1 CASSGQGPDTQYF TGTGCCAGCAGCGGACAGGGCCCAGATACGCAGTATTTT
NA TRBJ2-3 TRBV6-7 TRBD2 CASSYLSGRRTDTQYF TGTGCCAGCAGTTACCTTAGCGGGAGGCGCACAGATACGCAGTATTTT
NA TRBJ2-1 TRBV11-3 TRBD2 CASSLSGSLPYNEQFF TGTGCCAGCAGCTTAAGCGGGAGTCTTCCCTACAATGAGCAGTTCTTC
NA TRBJ2-7 TRBV7-7 NA CASSLGAGESYEQYF TGTGCCAGCAGCTTAGGGGCAGGGGAATCATACGAGCAGTACTTC
once TRBJ2-7 TRBV12-5 NA CASGLVPNPHREAYEQYF TGTGCTAGTGGTTTGGTACCCAATCCCCACAGGGAAGCCTACGAGCAGTACTTC
NA TRBJ2-1 TRBV13 NA CASSSGWGYNEQFF TGTGCCAGCAGCTCCGGTTGGGGGTACAATGAGCAGTTCTTC
once TRBJ1-2 TRBV7-9 NA CASSRSGGEPYGYTF TGTGCCAGCAGCCGCTCTGGCGGAGAGCCCTACGGCTACACCTTC
NA TRBJ1-1 TRBV6-5 NA CASSSSHGAEAFF TGTGCCAGCAGTTCCAGCCATGGGGCTGAAGCTTTCTTT
NA TRBJ1-1 TRBV28 NA CASSLSVNTEAFF TGTGCCAGCAGTTTATCAGTAAACACTGAAGCTTTCTTT
NA TRBJ2-7 TRBV21-1 NA CASSPGSYPTSGQYF TGTGCCAGCAGCCCCGGGTCGTATCCTACGAGCGGACAGTACTTC
NA TRBJ2-7 TRBV27 NA CASRDLRTRPYEQYF TGTGCCAGCAGGGATCTTCGGACCCGCCCTTACGAGCAGTACTTC
NA TRBJ2-3 TRBV29-1 TRBD2 CSVDSQRERDTQYF TGCAGCGTTGATTCCCAGCGGGAGAGGGATACGCAGTATTTT
NA TRBJ2-7 TRBV5-5 TRBD1 CASSLGWDRVRNEQYF TGTGCCAGCAGCCTTGGGTGGGACAGGGTAAGAAACGAGCAGTACTTC